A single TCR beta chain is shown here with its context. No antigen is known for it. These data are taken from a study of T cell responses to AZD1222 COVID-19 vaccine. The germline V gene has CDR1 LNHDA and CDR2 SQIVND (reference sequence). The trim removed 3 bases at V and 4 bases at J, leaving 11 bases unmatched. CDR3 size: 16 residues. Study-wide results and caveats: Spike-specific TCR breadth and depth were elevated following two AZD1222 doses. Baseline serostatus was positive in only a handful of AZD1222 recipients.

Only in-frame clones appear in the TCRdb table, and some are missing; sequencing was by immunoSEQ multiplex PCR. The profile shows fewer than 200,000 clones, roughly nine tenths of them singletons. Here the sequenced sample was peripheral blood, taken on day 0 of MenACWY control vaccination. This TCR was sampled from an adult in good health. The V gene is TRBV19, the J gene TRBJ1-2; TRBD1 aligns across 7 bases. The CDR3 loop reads CASSIPRGGWGYGYTF. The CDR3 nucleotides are TGTGCCAGTAGTATTCCCCGAGGGGGCTGGGGCTATGGCTACACCTTC.